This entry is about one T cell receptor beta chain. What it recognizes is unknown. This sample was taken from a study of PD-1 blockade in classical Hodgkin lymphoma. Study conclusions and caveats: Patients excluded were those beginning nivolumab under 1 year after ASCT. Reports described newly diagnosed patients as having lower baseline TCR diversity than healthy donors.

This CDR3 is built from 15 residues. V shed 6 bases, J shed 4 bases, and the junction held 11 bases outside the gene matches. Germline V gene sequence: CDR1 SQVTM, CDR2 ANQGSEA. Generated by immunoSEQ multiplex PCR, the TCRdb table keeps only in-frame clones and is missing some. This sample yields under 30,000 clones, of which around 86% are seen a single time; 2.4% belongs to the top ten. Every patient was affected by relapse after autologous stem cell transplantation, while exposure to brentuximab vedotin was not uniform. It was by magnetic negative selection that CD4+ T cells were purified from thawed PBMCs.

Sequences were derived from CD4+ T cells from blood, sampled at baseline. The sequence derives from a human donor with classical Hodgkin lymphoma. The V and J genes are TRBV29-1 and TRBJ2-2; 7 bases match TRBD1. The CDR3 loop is CSVSGQWSGTGELFF. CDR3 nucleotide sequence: TGCAGCGTATCGGGACAGTGGAGTGGCACCGGGGAGCTGTTTTTT.